The 23 T cell receptor beta chains listed next were all sequenced from one sample in a study of neoadjuvant anti-PD-1 for oral cavity cancer. Libraries were prepared by immunoSEQ multiplex PCR; TCRdb keeps only in-frame clonotypes and omits some of them. The sample includes roughly 7,000 clones, around 60% of them seen just once. The input for sequencing was tumor tissue, taken before nivolumab (anti-PD-1) treatment. Receptors originate from a person between 40 and 79 years old with oral cavity squamous cell carcinoma.

This chain joins TRBV27 and TRBJ1-1, with 9 bases matching TRBD1. Unmatched junction bases numbered 8, after V lost 7 bases and J lost 5 bases. The CDR3 runs 14 residues. Germline CDR1 MNHEY, CDR2 SMNVEV (reference sequence). Here the CDR3 DNA reads TGTGCCAGCAAGCTACAGGGGGCGCGTACTGAAGCTTTCTTT. It codes for CASKLQGARTEAFF.

V usage is TRBV6-6 and J usage is TRBJ2-5; 9 nucleotides match TRBD2. Trimming took 5 bases from V and 4 from J; bases not matched to a gene: 5. This CDR3 is 14 amino acids long. Germline CDR1 and CDR2: MNHNY and SVGAGI (reference sequence). DNA for the CDR3: TGTGCCAGCAGTCACGGGACTAGCTTAGAGACCCAGTACTTC. It encodes CASSHGTSLETQYF.

The J gene is TRBJ2-2, the V gene TRBV5-5; maybe TRBD2 (5 bases). The germline V and J ends were trimmed by 0 bases and 7 bases, with 10 bases remaining between them. Per germline, CDR1 SGHKS and CDR2 YYEKEE (reference sequence). This CDR3 has 14 residues. The CDR3 spells CASSLAVGSGELFF. The CDR3 DNA sequence: TGTGCCAGCAGCTTGGCCGTGGGGAGCGGGGAGCTGTTTTTT.

The chain has TRBV6-5 and TRBJ1-3, with unresolved D. The germline V gene has CDR1 MNHEY and CDR2 SVGAGI. The CDR3 has 15 amino acids. Between the trimmed V and J ends, which lost 2 bases and 0 bases, there was a span of 8 bases. CDR3 sequence reads: CASSYDGLSGNTIYF. The CDR3 region has the DNA TGTGCCAGCAGTTACGACGGCCTCTCTGGAAACACCATATATTTT.

The chain uses TRBV16 and TRBJ1-1; tentatively, D is TRBD1 (5 bases). The CDR3 extends over 13 amino acids. V lost 3 bases, J lost 8 bases, and 13 bases lay in between. Germline V lookup: CDR1 KGHSY, CDR2 FQNENV. The DNA for the CDR3 is TGTGCCAGCAGCCAGCCCTCCGGGGCAGAAGCTTTCTTT. Its protein is CASSQPSGAEAFF.

V is TRBV2 and J is TRBJ2-3; 7 nucleotides align to TRBD2. CDR1 and CDR2 from the germline V gene are SNHLY and FYNNEI. The V segment lost 7 bases and the J segment 4 bases; nucleotides outside the gene matches: 11. CDR3 length equals 15 residues. CDR3 sequence reads: CASTPRGGSADTQYF. CDR3 in DNA: TGTGCCAGCACCCCGCGGGGAGGGTCTGCAGATACGCAGTATTTT.

This sequence joins TRBV27 and TRBJ2-7, with 11 bases identical to TRBD2. Per the germline V gene, CDR1 is MNHEY and CDR2 is SMNVEV (reference sequence). The junction had 16 bases not matched to a gene; V was cut back by 7 bases and J by 5 bases. The CDR3 has 17 residues. In DNA form, the CDR3 reads TGTGCCAGCACCTCGCCCGCGCTAGCGGGAGGCACTAACGAGCAGTACTTC. This translates into CASTSPALAGGTNEQYF.

A few counts support this clone. The chain has TRBV20-1 and TRBJ2-2; D gene uncertain. In germline, CDR1 is DFQATT, CDR2 SNEGSKA (reference sequence). Deletions cut 3 bases from V and 5 bases from J, with 4 bases between. This CDR3 contains 11 residues. CDR3 loop: CSARRTGELFF. The CDR3 DNA follows: TGCAGTGCTAGGAGAACCGGGGAGCTGTTTTTT.

The chain is built from TRBV6-1 and TRBJ1-2; D is undetermined. Germline V gives CDR1 MNHNS, CDR2 SASEGT. The CDR3 sequence is 12 residues long. V shed 8 bases and J shed 2 bases, with 9 bases lying between them. The CDR3 sequence: CASGRHNYGYTF. DNA for the CDR3: TGTGCCAGCGGTCGACACAACTATGGCTACACCTTC.

This chain links TRBV14 with TRBJ1-2; no firm D call. CDR1 and CDR2 from the germline V gene are SGHDN and FVKESK. The CDR3 spans 12 residues. Trimming removed 0 bases at V and 7 bases at J, with 6 bases between. CDR3 sequence: CASSQDVFGYTF. The CDR3, as DNA: TGTGCCAGCAGCCAAGATGTCTTTGGCTACACCTTC.

This clone appeared once. J is TRBJ1-3 and V is TRBV29-1; TRBD1 aligns across 7 bases. CDR1 SQVTM and CDR2 ANQGSEA come from the germline V gene. The CDR3 spans 14 residues. V shed 4 bases, J shed 6 bases, and the junction held 9 bases outside the gene matches. The CDR3 DNA follows: TGCAGCGTTGTCGGAGGGGGCGAGAAAAACACCATATATTTT. Its translation is CSVVGGGEKNTIYF.

The V call is TRBV5-1, the J call TRBJ1-4; tentatively, D is TRBD1 (6 bases). Trimming pared 1 base from V and 1 base from J, leaving 8 bases between. CDR1 and CDR2 (germline): SGHRS, YFSETQ. This CDR3 contains 15 residues. The CDR3: CASSLLGGTNEKLFF. DNA of the CDR3: TGCGCCAGCAGCTTGCTAGGGGGAACTAATGAAAAACTGTTTTTT.

This chain connects TRBV15 to TRBJ2-5; TRBD1 might be the D (6 bases). Germline loops: CDR1 LNHNV, CDR2 YYDKDF (reference sequence). The CDR3 covers 15 residues. Between the trimmed V and J ends, which lost 3 bases and 1 base, there was a span of 12 bases. The CDR3 protein is CATSRAGVSQETQYF. The CDR3 region has the DNA TGTGCCACCAGCAGGGCAGGGGTAAGCCAAGAGACCCAGTACTTC.

The table lists this clone with a count of one. The CDR3 sequence: CASSSGQFPTNEKLFF. DNA for the CDR3: TGTGCCAGCAGTTCGGGACAGTTCCCGACTAATGAAAAACTGTTTTTT. The chain couples TRBV27 to TRBJ1-4; 7 bases match TRBD1. V lost 4 bases, J lost 2 bases, and 7 bases stayed unmatched. The CDR3 sequence is 16 residues long. Germline V CDR1 and CDR2: MNHEY, SMNVEV (reference sequence).

The chain has TRBV4-2 and TRBJ2-5; D not resolved. This CDR3 contains 12 residues. CDR1 and CDR2 (germline): LGHNA, YNFKEQ. Trimming shortened V by 8 bases and J by 1 base, and 8 bases separated the two germline ends. CDR3 bases: TGTGCCAGCGGGGTAGCCCAAGAGACCCAGTACTTC. It translates to CASGVAQETQYF.

This clone came up once. The gene calls are TRBV7-3 and TRBJ1-3, with D uncertain. This CDR3 is built from 12 residues. Germline CDR1 SGHTA, CDR2 FQGTGA. V lost 5 bases and J 2 bases, leaving 4 bases between the germline ends. CDR3 loop: CASSATGNTIYF. The CDR3 bases are TGTGCCAGCAGCGCTACTGGAAACACCATATATTTT.

This sequence joins TRBV2 and TRBJ2-2; 12 bases line up with TRBD2. V was clipped by 7 bases and J by 5 bases; unmatched bases: 11. The V gene's germline CDR1 is SNHLY and CDR2 FYNNEI. This CDR3 spans 17 amino acids. The CDR3 loop reads CASTPLAGGPGTGELFF. The CDR3 DNA is TGTGCCAGCACCCCACTAGCGGGGGGCCCGGGGACCGGGGAGCTGTTTTTT.

This clone has more than one count but fewer than ten. V is TRBV5-1 and J is TRBJ2-3; no clear D. This CDR3 has 15 residues. The V and J ends lost 2 bases and 2 bases respectively, with 12 bases between them. Germline V lookup: CDR1 SGHRS, CDR2 YFSETQ. The CDR3 protein is CASSFGRSNTDTQYF. The CDR3 nucleotides read TGCGCCAGCAGCTTTGGACGGAGTAACACAGATACGCAGTATTTT.

This rearrangement joins TRBV30 to TRBJ2-1; 9 positions agree with TRBD1. This CDR3 has 12 amino acids. V shed 6 bases, J shed 5 bases, and the junction held 2 bases outside the gene matches. The V gene's germline CDR1 is GTSNPN and CDR2 SVGIG (reference sequence). CDR3 in DNA: TGTGCCTGTGGACAGGGGAACAATGAGCAGTTCTTC. Translating it yields CACGQGNNEQFF. Drawing the rest from reference TRBV30 and TRBJ2-1, the complete variable domain is SQTIHQWPATLVQPVGSPLSLECTVEGTSNPNLYWYRQAAGRGLQLLFYSVGIGQISSEVPQNLSASRPQDRQFILSSKKLLLSDSGFYLCACGQGNNEQFFGPGTRLTVL.

The CDR3 loop is CASSSPQGYGYTF. CDR3 DNA: TGTGCCAGCAGTTCCCCACAGGGGTATGGCTACACCTTC. V gene TRBV6-5 combines with J gene TRBJ1-2; the match to TRBD1 covers 7 bases. Germline V gene sequence: CDR1 MNHEY, CDR2 SVGAGI. The CDR3 sequence is 13 residues long. J lost 5 bases, V lost 4 bases, and 4 bases had no gene match.

This rearrangement joins TRBV7-2 to TRBJ2-1, with D tentatively TRBD1 (5 bases). Germline-derived CDR1 and CDR2 are SGHTA and FQGNSA. The CDR3 length is 14 residues. Trimming took off 4 bases at V and 10 bases at J, with 17 bases between the two ends. CDR3 region: CASSSQGDLGEQFF. CDR3 DNA sequence: TGTGCCAGCAGCTCCCAGGGCGACCTCGGGGAGCAGTTCTTC.

This clone came up a few times. The V gene is TRBV18, the J gene TRBJ2-7; perhaps TRBD2 as D (6 bases). The CDR3 totals 12 residues. Germline values: CDR1 KGHSH, CDR2 LQKENI. Trimming cost V 6 bases and J 6 bases, with 12 bases left between them. In DNA, the CDR3 is TGTGCCAGCTCTCTCGAGCGGGTCGAGCAGTACTTC. Translated, it gives CASSLERVEQYF.

This chain connects TRBV9 to TRBJ2-2; a possible D gene is TRBD2 (5 bases). Trimming left V 0 bases short and J 10 bases short, with 10 bases between. Germline loops: CDR1 SGDLS, CDR2 YYNGEE. This CDR3 comprises 13 residues. The CDR3 DNA is TGTGCCAGCAGCGTAGTGACGGGGTCGGAGCTGTTTTTT. Its protein product is CASSVVTGSELFF.